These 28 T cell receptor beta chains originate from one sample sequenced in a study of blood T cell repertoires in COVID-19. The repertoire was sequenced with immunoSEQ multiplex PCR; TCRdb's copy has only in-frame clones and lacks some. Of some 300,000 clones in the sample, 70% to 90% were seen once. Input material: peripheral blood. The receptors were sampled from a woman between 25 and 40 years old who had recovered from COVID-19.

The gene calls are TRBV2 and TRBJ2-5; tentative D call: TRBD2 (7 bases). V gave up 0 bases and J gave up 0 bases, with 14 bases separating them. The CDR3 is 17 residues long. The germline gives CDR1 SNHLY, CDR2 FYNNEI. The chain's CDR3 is CASSEADGGLDQETQYF. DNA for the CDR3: TGTGCCAGCAGTGAAGCAGACGGGGGGCTCGACCAAGAGACCCAGTACTTC.

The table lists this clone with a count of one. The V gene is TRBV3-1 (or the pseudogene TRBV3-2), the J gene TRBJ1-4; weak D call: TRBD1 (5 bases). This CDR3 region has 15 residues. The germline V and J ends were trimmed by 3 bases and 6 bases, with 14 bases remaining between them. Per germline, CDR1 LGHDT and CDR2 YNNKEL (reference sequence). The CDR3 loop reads CASSQAGGGDEKLFF. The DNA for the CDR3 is TGTGCCAGCAGCCAGGCGGGGGGTGGGGATGAAAAACTGTTTTTT.

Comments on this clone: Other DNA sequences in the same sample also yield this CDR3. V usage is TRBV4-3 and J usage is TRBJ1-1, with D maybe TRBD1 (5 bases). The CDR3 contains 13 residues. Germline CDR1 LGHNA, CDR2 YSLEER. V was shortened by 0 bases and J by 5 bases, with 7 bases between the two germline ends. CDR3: CASSQDRGTEAFF. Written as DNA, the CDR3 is TGCGCCAGCAGCCAAGATCGGGGGACTGAAGCTTTCTTT.

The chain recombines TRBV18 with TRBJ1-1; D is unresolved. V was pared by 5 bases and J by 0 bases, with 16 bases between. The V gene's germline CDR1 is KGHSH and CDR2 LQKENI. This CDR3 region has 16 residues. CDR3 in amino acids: CASSSLRPDLNTEAFF. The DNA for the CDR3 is TGTGCCAGCTCATCACTTCGTCCGGACTTGAACACTGAAGCTTTCTTT.

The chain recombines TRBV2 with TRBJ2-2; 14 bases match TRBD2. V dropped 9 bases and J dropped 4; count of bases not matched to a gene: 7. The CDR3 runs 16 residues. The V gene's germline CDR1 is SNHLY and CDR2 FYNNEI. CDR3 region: CARRTSGGIRTGELFF. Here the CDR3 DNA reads TGTGCCAGAAGGACTAGCGGGGGGATCCGCACCGGGGAGCTGTTTTTT.

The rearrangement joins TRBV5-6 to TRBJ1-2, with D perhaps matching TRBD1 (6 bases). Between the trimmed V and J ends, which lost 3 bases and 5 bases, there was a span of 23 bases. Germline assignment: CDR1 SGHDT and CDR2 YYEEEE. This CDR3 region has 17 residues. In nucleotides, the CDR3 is TGTGCCAGCAGCTCCCCCGAGGGGGTTATGGGAGCGTATGGCTACACCTTC. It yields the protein CASSSPEGVMGAYGYTF.

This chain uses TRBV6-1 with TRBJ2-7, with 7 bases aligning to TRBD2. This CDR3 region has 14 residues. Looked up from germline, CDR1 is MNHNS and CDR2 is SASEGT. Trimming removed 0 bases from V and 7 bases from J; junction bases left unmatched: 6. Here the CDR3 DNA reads TGTGCCAGCAGTGAAGCCGGTCCCGGGGGGGAGCAGTACTTC. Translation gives CASSEAGPGGEQYF.

CDR3 coding DNA: TGTGCCAGCAGCCCCCGACAGGCGGTCTATGGCTACACCTTC. Its translation: CASSPRQAVYGYTF. V and J are TRBV9 and TRBJ1-2, with D possibly being TRBD1 (6 bases). This CDR3 is built from 14 residues. V dropped 4 bases and J dropped 4 bases, with 14 bases sitting between them. Germline CDR1 is SGDLS and CDR2 is YYNGEE.

The CDR3 region is CASSGNRGDEKLFF. CDR3 bases: TGTGCCAGCAGTGGGAACAGGGGGGATGAAAAACTGTTTTTT. The gene calls are TRBV2 and TRBJ1-4; 8 bases are shared with TRBD1. The CDR3 is 14 amino acids. Germline values: CDR1 SNHLY, CDR2 FYNNEI. V lost 4 bases to trimming and J lost 6 bases; unmatched junction nucleotides: 4.

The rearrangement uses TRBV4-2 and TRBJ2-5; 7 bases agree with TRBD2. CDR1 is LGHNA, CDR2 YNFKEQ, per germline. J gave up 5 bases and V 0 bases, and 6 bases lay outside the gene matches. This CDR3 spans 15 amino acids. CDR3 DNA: TGTGCCAGCAGCCAAGATGGTGCGGGGGACGAGACCCAGTACTTC. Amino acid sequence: CASSQDGAGDETQYF.

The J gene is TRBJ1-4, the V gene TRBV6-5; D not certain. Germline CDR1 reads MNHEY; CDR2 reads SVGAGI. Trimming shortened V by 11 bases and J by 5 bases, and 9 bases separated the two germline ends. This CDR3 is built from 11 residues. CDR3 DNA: TGTGCCGGTCGGGAAAATGAAAAACTGTTTTTT. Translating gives CAGRENEKLFF.

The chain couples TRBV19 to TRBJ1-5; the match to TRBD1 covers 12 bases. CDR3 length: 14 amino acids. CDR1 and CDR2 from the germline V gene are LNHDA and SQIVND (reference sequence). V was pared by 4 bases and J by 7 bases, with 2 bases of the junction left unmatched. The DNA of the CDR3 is TGTGCCAGTAGTAGGGACAGGGGGCAACAGCCCCAGCATTTT. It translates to CASSRDRGQQPQHF.

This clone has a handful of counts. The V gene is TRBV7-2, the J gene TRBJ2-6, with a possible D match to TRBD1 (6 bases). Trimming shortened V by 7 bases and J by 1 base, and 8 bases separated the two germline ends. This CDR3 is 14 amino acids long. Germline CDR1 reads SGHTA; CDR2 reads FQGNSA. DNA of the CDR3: TGTGCCAGCAACCAGGGGTCTGGGGCCAACGTCCTGACTTTC. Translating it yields CASNQGSGANVLTF. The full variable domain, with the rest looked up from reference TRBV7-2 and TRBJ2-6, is GAGVSQSPSNKVTEKGKDVELRCDPISGHTALYWYRQSLGQGLEFLIYFQGNSAPDKSGLPSDRFSAERTGGSVSTLTIQRTQQEDSAVYLCASNQGSGANVLTFGAGSRLTVL.

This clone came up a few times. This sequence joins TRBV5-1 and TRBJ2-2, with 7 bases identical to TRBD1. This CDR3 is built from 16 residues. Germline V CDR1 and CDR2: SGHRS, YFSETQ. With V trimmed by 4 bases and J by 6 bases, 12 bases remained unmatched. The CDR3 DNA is TGCGCCAGCAGCCTAAGCGACAGGGTATACGCCGGGGAGCTGTTTTTT. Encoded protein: CASSLSDRVYAGELFF.

CDR3 protein: CASSEAGGVYGYTF. The CDR3 nucleotides are TGTGCCAGCAGTGAAGCCGGCGGGGTCTATGGCTACACCTTC. The chain has TRBV6-1 and TRBJ1-2; D is ambiguous. The ends were cut back, 0 bases at V and 4 bases at J, with 9 bases in the middle. The CDR3 contains 14 residues. Germline lookup yields CDR1 MNHNS and CDR2 SASEGT.

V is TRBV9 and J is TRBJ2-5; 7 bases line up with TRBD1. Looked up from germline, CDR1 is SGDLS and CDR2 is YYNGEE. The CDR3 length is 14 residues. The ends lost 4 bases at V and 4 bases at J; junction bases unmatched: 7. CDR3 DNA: TGTGCCAGCAGCCCCGGGACAGAACTAGAGACCCAGTACTTC. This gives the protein CASSPGTELETQYF. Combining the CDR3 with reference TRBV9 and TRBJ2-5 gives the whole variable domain DSGVTQTPKHLITATGQRVTLRCSPRSGDLSVYWYQQSLDQGLQFLIQYYNGEERAKGNILERFSAQQFPDLHSELNLSSLELGDSALYFCASSPGTELETQYFGPGTRLLVL.

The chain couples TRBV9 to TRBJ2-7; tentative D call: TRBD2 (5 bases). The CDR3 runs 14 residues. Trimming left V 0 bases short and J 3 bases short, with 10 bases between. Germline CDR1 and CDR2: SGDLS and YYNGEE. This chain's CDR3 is CASSVGASSYEQYF. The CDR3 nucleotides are TGTGCCAGCAGCGTAGGGGCTAGCAGCTACGAGCAGTACTTC.

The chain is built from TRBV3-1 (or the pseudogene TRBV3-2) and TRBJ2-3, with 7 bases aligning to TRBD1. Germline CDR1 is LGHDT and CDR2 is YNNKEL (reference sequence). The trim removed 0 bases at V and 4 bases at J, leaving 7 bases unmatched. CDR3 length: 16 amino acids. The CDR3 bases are TGTGCCAGCAGCCAAGATCTCAACAGGGGAGCAGATACGCAGTATTTT. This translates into CASSQDLNRGADTQYF.

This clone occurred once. In DNA form, the CDR3 reads TGTGCCAGCAGTCAAACAGGGGGCGCAGATACGCAGTATTTT. This sequence encodes CASSQTGGADTQYF. This chain uses TRBV6-5 with TRBJ2-3; 9 bases match TRBD1. Per germline, CDR1 MNHEY and CDR2 SVGAGI. The CDR3 loop spans 14 amino acids. The V and J ends lost 5 bases and 4 bases, in that order; junction bases with no gene match: 4.

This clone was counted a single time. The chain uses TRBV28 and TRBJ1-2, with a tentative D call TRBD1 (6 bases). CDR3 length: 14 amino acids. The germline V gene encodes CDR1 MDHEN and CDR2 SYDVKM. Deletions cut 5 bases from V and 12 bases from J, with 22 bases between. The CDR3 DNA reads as TGTGCCAGCAGTGTGTACAGGGAACCTTACCTCCACACCTTC. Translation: CASSVYREPYLHTF.

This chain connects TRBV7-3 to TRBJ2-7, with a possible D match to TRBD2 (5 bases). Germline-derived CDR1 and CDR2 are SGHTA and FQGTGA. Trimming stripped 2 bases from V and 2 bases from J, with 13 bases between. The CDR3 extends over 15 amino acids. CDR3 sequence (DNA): TGTGCCAGCAGCTTAGGGAGCACAGCGGCCTACGAGCAGTACTTC. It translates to CASSLGSTAAYEQYF. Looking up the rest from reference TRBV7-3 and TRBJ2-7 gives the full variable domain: GAGVSQTPSNKVTEKGKYVELRCDPISGHTALYWYRQSLGQGPEFLIYFQGTGAADDSGLPNDRFFAVRPEGSVSTLKIQRTERGDSAVYLCASSLGSTAAYEQYFGPGTRLTVT.

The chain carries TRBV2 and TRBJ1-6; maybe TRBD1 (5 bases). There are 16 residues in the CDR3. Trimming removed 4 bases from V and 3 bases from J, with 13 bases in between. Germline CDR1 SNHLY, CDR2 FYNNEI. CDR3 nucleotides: TGTGCCAGCAGTGGACAGCTTATAGACTATAATTCACCCCTCCACTTT. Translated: CASSGQLIDYNSPLHF.

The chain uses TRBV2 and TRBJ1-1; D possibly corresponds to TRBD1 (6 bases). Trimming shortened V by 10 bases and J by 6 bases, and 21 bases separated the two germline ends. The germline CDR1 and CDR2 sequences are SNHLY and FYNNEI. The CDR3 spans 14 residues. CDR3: CATKTGTYPSEAFF. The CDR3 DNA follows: TGTGCCACCAAGACCGGGACATACCCTTCTGAAGCTTTCTTT.

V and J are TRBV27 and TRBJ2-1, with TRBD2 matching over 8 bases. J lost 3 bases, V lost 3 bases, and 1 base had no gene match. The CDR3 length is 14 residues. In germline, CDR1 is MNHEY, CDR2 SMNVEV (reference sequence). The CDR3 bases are TGTGCCAGCAGTTTTCGGGGGGGCTACAATGAGCAGTTCTTC. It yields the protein CASSFRGGYNEQFF.

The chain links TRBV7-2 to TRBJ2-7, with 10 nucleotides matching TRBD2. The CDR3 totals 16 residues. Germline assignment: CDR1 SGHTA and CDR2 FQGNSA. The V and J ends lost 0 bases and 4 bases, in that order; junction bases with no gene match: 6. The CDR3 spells CASSLAASGGLYEQYF. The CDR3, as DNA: TGTGCCAGCAGCTTAGCCGCTAGCGGGGGACTATACGAGCAGTACTTC.

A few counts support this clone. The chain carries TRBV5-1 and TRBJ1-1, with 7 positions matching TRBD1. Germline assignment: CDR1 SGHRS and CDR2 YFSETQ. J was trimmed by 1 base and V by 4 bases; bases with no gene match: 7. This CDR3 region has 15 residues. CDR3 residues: CASSTSDRPNTEAFF. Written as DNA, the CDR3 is TGCGCCAGCAGCACCTCGGACAGGCCGAACACTGAAGCTTTCTTT.

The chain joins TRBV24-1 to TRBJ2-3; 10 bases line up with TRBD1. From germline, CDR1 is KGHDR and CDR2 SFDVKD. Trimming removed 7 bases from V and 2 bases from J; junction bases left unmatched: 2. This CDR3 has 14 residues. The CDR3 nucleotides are TGTGCCACCAGAGGGACAGGGGTCACAGATACGCAGTATTTT. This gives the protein CATRGTGVTDTQYF.

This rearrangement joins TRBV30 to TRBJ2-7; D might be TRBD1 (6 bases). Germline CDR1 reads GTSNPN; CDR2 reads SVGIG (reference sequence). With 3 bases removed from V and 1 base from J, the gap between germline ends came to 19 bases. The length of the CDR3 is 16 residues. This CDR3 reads CAWRTITGSESYEQYF. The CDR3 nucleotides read TGTGCCTGGAGGACCATAACAGGGAGTGAATCCTACGAGCAGTACTTC.